The entry below describes one T cell receptor (beta chain). The antigen remains undetermined. CDR1 is KGHDR and CDR2 is SFDVKD in the germline V gene. Trimming removed 5 bases from V and 5 bases from J; junction bases left unmatched: 6. This CDR3 is 15 amino acids long. The data stem from a study of T cell responses to AZD1222 COVID-19 vaccine. Study findings and constraints: The span of vaccine-associated CD4 TCRs extended across spike, with dominance at 160-218 and 743-854.

Produced via immunoSEQ multiplex PCR; TCRdb's table is partial and in-frame only. Among 120,000 to 150,000 clones listed, approximately 90% were seen once. The V and J genes are TRBV24-1 and TRBJ1-5, with 9 bases matching TRBD1. This specimen was peripheral blood, taken 28 days after the second AZD1222 dose. The clonotype comes from an adult who received the AZD1222 COVID-19 vaccine. CDR3 DNA: TGTGCCACCAGTGCCTCCCGGGACAGGGATCAGCCCCAGCATTTT. Protein sequence: CATSASRDRDQPQHF.